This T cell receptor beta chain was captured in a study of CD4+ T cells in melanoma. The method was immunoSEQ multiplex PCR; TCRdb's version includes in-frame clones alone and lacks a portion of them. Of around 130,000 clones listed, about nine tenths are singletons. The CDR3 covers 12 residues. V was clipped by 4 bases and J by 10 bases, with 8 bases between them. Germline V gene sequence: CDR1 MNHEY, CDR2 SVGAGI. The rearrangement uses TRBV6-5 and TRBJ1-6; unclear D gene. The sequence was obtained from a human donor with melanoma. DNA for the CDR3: TGTGCCAGCAGTTCCACCGACTCACCCCTCCACTTT. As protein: CASSSTDSPLHF.